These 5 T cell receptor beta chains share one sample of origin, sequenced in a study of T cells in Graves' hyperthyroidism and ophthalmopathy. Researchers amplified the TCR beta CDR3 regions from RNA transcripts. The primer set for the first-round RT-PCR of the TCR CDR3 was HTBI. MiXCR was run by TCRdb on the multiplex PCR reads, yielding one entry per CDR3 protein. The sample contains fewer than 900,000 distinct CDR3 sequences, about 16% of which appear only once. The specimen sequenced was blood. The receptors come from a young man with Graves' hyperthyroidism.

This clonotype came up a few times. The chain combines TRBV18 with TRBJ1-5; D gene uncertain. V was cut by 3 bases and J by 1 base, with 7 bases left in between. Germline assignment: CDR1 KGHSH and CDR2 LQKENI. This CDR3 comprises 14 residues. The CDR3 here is CASSPSVSNQPQHF. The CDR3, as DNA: TGTGCCAGCTCACCCTCGGTCAGCAATCAGCCCCAGCATTTT.

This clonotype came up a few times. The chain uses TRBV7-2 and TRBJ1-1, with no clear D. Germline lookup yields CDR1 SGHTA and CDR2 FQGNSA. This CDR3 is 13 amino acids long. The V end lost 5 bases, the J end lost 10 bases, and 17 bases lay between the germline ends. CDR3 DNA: TGTGCCAGCAGCGCCATTGACGGCCGTGTAGCTTTCTTT. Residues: CASSAIDGRVAFF. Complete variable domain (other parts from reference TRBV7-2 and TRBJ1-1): GAGVSQSPSNKVTEKGKDVELRCDPISGHTALYWYRQSLGQGLEFLIYFQGNSAPDKSGLPSDRFSAERTGGSVSTLTIQRTQQEDSAVYLCASSAIDGRVAFFGQGTRLTVV.

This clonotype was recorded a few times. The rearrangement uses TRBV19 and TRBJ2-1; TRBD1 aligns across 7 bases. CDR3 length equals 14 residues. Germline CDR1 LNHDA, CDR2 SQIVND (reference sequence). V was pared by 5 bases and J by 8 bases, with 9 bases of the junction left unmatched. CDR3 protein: CASSSGTVLDEQFF. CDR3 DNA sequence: TGTGCCAGTAGTTCCGGGACAGTCCTCGATGAGCAGTTCTTC.

The CDR3 region has the DNA TGTGCCAGCAGCTCGCGGGGTCCCTACGAGCAGTACTTC. The encoded protein is CASSSRGPYEQYF. This chain links TRBV7-2 with TRBJ2-7; TRBD2 might be the D (6 bases). This CDR3 spans 13 amino acids. Germline-derived CDR1 and CDR2 are SGHTA and FQGNSA. Deletions cut 4 bases from V and 2 bases from J, with 9 bases between. Supplemented by reference TRBV7-2 and TRBJ2-7, the full variable domain reads GAGVSQSPSNKVTEKGKDVELRCDPISGHTALYWYRQSLGQGLEFLIYFQGNSAPDKSGLPSDRFSAERTGGSVSTLTIQRTQQEDSAVYLCASSSRGPYEQYFGPGTRLTVT.

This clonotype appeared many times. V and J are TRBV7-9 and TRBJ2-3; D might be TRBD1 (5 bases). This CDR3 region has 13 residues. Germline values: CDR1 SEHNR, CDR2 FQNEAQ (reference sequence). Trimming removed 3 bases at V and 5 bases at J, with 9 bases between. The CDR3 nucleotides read TGTGCCAGCAGCTTCCAGGGAAGAGATACGCAGTATTTT. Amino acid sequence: CASSFQGRDTQYF.